What follows are 14 T cell receptor beta chains derived from one specimen sequenced in a study of blood T cell repertoires in COVID-19. The repertoire was sequenced with immunoSEQ multiplex PCR; TCRdb's copy has only in-frame clones and lacks some. Counted here are 200,000 to 250,000 clones, nearly 90% occurring once; the ten biggest clones make up approximately 15%. Input material: PBMCs or T cells enriched from blood (not recorded which). These receptors originate from a man aged 25-40 years who had been exposed to COVID-19.

The rearrangement links TRBV6-4 to TRBJ2-3; tentatively, D is TRBD2 (7 bases). V gave up 4 bases and J gave up 5 bases, with 16 bases separating them. In germline, CDR1 is MRHNA, CDR2 SNTAGT. The CDR3 is 15 amino acids. CDR3 DNA sequence: TGTGCCAGCAGTGTTATAGGGGGGGGCATAGATACGCAGTATTTT. Translating it yields CASSVIGGGIDTQYF.

This chain links TRBV5-6 with TRBJ1-2; D possibly corresponds to TRBD1 (5 bases). Germline loops: CDR1 SGHDT, CDR2 YYEEEE. This CDR3 has 16 amino acids. Trimming stripped 5 bases from V and 3 bases from J, with 20 bases between. In nucleotides, the CDR3 is TGTGCCAGCAGACCCCGACAACAGGAAGACTACTATGGCTACACCTTC. Its translation is CASRPRQQEDYYGYTF.

The chain employs TRBV29-1 and TRBJ1-2; 9 bases match TRBD1. This CDR3 region has 12 residues. Germline CDR1 SQVTM, CDR2 ANQGSEA. With V trimmed by 7 bases and J by 4 bases, 4 bases remained unmatched. The CDR3 region is CSAQTGGYGYTF. CDR3 sequence (DNA): TGCAGCGCCCAGACAGGGGGCTATGGCTACACCTTC.

This sequence joins TRBV12-3 or TRBV12-4 and TRBJ1-1; 8 positions agree with TRBD1. The CDR3 is 12 amino acids. Unmatched junction bases numbered 3, after V lost 6 bases and J lost 6 bases. The CDR3 protein is CASSPTGAEAFF. The CDR3 DNA reads TGTGCCAGCAGCCCGACAGGGGCTGAAGCTTTCTTT.

This clone was seen only a few times. The chain carries TRBV12-3 or TRBV12-4 and TRBJ2-3, with D unclear. The length of the CDR3 is 12 residues. The V and J ends lost 4 bases and 7 bases respectively, with 9 bases between them. The CDR3, as DNA: TGTGCCAGCAGTTATTCTACGAATACGCAGTATTTT. Protein sequence: CASSYSTNTQYF.

This chain links TRBV15 with TRBJ1-4, with TRBD1 matching over 8 bases. CDR3 length: 14 amino acids. Losses at the gene ends were 6 bases for V and 8 bases for J; bases not matched to a gene: 8. Germline V gene sequence: CDR1 LNHNV, CDR2 YYDKDF (reference sequence). The CDR3 spells CATRGDRGSEKLFF. The CDR3 DNA reads TGTGCCACCAGAGGTGACAGGGGTTCCGAAAAACTGTTTTTT.

CDR3 sequence (DNA): TGTGCTAGTGGTTTTGGGGACTACCACACAGATACGCAGTATTTT. Translating it yields CASGFGDYHTDTQYF. The rearrangement uses TRBV12-5 and TRBJ2-3, with 7 positions matching TRBD2. V dropped 3 bases and J dropped 2; count of bases not matched to a gene: 5. The CDR3 consists of 15 residues. In germline, CDR1 is LGHNT, CDR2 FRNRAP. The entire variable domain, with the rest obtained from reference TRBV12-5 and TRBJ2-3, is as follows: DARVTQTPRHKVTEMGQEVTMRCQPILGHNTVFWYRQTMMQGLELLAYFRNRAPLDDSGMPKDRFSAEMPDATLATLKIQPSEPRDSAVYFCASGFGDYHTDTQYFGPGTRLTVL.

J is TRBJ1-3 and V is TRBV13; tentatively, D is TRBD1 (6 bases). Germline assignment: CDR1 PRHDT and CDR2 FYEKMQ (reference sequence). The CDR3 sequence is 15 residues long. V lost 6 bases and J lost 3, with 15 bases in between. The chain's CDR3 is CASRPQGNSGNTIYF. The CDR3 DNA sequence: TGTGCCAGCAGACCTCAGGGGAACAGTGGAAACACCATATATTTT.

The V and J genes are TRBV7-7 and TRBJ2-1, with 10 positions matching TRBD2. Germline CDR1 reads SSHAT; CDR2 reads FNYEAQ (reference sequence). Unmatched junction bases numbered 11, after V lost 5 bases and J lost 1 base. CDR3 length: 18 amino acids. The CDR3 nucleotides are TGTGCCAGCAGCAAAGACCTCCCTAGCGGGGGTTCCTACAATGAGCAGTTCTTC. Its protein product is CASSKDLPSGGSYNEQFF.

Here the CDR3 reads CASGLVRTQVEYGYTF. CDR3 in DNA: TGTGCTAGTGGTTTGGTAAGGACACAGGTGGAATATGGCTACACCTTC. The rearrangement links TRBV12-5 to TRBJ1-2; D is possibly TRBD1 (5 bases). Germline V gene data show CDR1 as LGHNT and CDR2 as FRNRAP. The CDR3 has 16 residues. V lost 0 bases, J lost 5 bases, and 16 bases lay in between.

The chain combines TRBV3-1 (or the pseudogene TRBV3-2) with TRBJ1-2; 7 bases line up with TRBD1. The germline gives CDR1 LGHDT, CDR2 YNNKEL (reference sequence). CDR3 length: 18 residues. The V and J ends lost 1 base and 8 bases, in that order; junction bases with no gene match: 19. CDR3 amino acids: CASSQARGSGQSVFGYTF. The CDR3 region has the DNA TGTGCCAGCAGCCAAGCCAGGGGGTCGGGACAGTCCGTCTTCGGCTACACCTTC.

The chain employs TRBV11-2 and TRBJ2-7; TRBD2 matches 9 bases. Looked up from germline, CDR1 is SGHAT and CDR2 is FQNNGV. V was pared by 1 base and J by 2 bases, with 0 bases of the junction left unmatched. CDR3 length equals 14 residues. The CDR3 sequence is CASSLASGAYEQYF. CDR3 DNA sequence: TGTGCCAGCAGCTTAGCTAGCGGGGCCTACGAGCAGTACTTC.

V and J are TRBV5-5 and TRBJ2-1; TRBD1 aligns across 7 bases. This CDR3 comprises 15 residues. Trimming removed 4 bases from V and 6 bases from J; junction bases left unmatched: 10. Germline CDR1 is SGHKS and CDR2 is YYEKEE (reference sequence). The CDR3 bases are TGTGCCAGCAGCGATCGAGGACAGGCTCCCAATGAGCAGTTCTTC. This encodes CASSDRGQAPNEQFF.

V gene TRBV5-1 combines with J gene TRBJ2-1, with 13 bases fitting TRBD2. CDR3 size: 19 residues. CDR1 is SGHRS and CDR2 is YFSETQ in the germline V gene. The ends lost 4 bases at V and 2 bases at J; junction bases unmatched: 12. This chain's CDR3 is CASSHSGTSGARPYNEQFF. DNA for the CDR3: TGCGCCAGCAGCCATTCCGGGACTAGCGGGGCTCGTCCCTACAATGAGCAGTTCTTC.